This is a list of T cell receptor beta chains from one sample in a study of T cell changes during pregnancy in multiple sclerosis. Measured with immunoSEQ multiplex PCR; TCRdb has only the in-frame clones, and not every one. The table lists approximately 46,000 clones, around 87% of them singletons. Sequenced material: CD8+ T cells from peripheral blood mononuclear cells, taken in the second trimester of pregnancy. These receptors all stem from a female donor with multiple sclerosis, enrolled in a pregnancy study. Both conserved end residues are part of each CDR3. D genes are given only for firm matches. Only some rows state a clone size, as once, few, many or a class for expanded clones.

v_call: TRBV27; d_call: NA; j_call: TRBJ1-5; clone_size: NA; cdr3_aa: CASSFGRGNQPQHF; cdr3_nt: TGTGCCAGCAGTTTTGGCAGGGGCAATCAGCCCCAGCATTTT
v_call: TRBV11-3; d_call: NA; j_call: TRBJ2-1; clone_size: once; cdr3_aa: CASSQTGISSYNEQFF; cdr3_nt: TGTGCCAGCAGCCAAACAGGGATAAGCTCCTACAATGAGCAGTTCTTC
v_call: TRBV14; d_call: TRBD1; j_call: TRBJ2-5; clone_size: NA; cdr3_aa: CASSRDSELTQYF; cdr3_nt: TGTGCCAGCAGCCGGGACAGTGAATTGACCCAGTACTTC
v_call: TRBV9; d_call: NA; j_call: TRBJ1-3; clone_size: NA; cdr3_aa: CASSPGSGGGNTIYF; cdr3_nt: TGTGCCAGCAGCCCTGGATCTGGGGGCGGAAACACCATATATTTT
v_call: TRBV29-1; d_call: NA; j_call: TRBJ1-1; clone_size: NA; cdr3_aa: CSVPSLNTEAFF; cdr3_nt: TGCAGCGTTCCCAGTCTGAACACTGAAGCTTTCTTT
v_call: TRBV6-6; d_call: TRBD1; j_call: TRBJ2-1; clone_size: NA; cdr3_aa: CASTPGQGANNEQFF; cdr3_nt: TGTGCCAGCACCCCGGGACAGGGAGCCAACAATGAGCAGTTCTTC
v_call: TRBV27; d_call: TRBD2; j_call: TRBJ2-5; clone_size: NA; cdr3_aa: CASSSGTDWRGASETQYF; cdr3_nt: TGTGCCAGCAGTTCGGGAACGGACTGGCGGGGGGCTTCTGAGACCCAGTACTTC
v_call: TRBV7-9; d_call: NA; j_call: TRBJ2-7; clone_size: NA; cdr3_aa: CASSVLRGPYEQYF; cdr3_nt: TGTGCCAGCAGCGTACTCAGGGGCCCCTACGAGCAGTACTTC
v_call: TRBV29-1; d_call: TRBD2; j_call: TRBJ2-1; clone_size: NA; cdr3_aa: CSAPGASGRADEQFF; cdr3_nt: TGCAGCGCCCCCGGGGCTAGCGGGAGGGCCGATGAGCAGTTCTTC
v_call: TRBV9; d_call: TRBD2; j_call: TRBJ2-3; clone_size: NA; cdr3_aa: CASSANSGPTADTQYF; cdr3_nt: TGTGCCAGCAGCGCGAATAGCGGGCCAACGGCAGATACGCAGTATTTT
v_call: TRBV7-9; d_call: NA; j_call: TRBJ1-5; clone_size: NA; cdr3_aa: CASSLWRVQAQNQPQHF; cdr3_nt: TGTGCCAGCAGCTTATGGAGGGTTCAAGCACAAAATCAGCCCCAGCATTTT
v_call: TRBV6-5; d_call: TRBD1; j_call: TRBJ2-5; clone_size: NA; cdr3_aa: CASSWGQLETQYF; cdr3_nt: TGTGCCAGCAGTTGGGGACAGTTGGAGACCCAGTACTTC
v_call: TRBV27; d_call: TRBD1; j_call: TRBJ2-5; clone_size: NA; cdr3_aa: CASSLDGTGGGIVGETQYF; cdr3_nt: TGTGCCAGCAGTCTCGATGGGACAGGGGGCGGGATTGTTGGGGAGACCCAGTACTTC
v_call: TRBV7-9; d_call: TRBD1; j_call: TRBJ2-5; clone_size: NA; cdr3_aa: CASSGPGTGGTQYF; cdr3_nt: TGTGCCAGCAGCGGTCCTGGGACAGGGGGGACCCAGTACTTC
v_call: TRBV28; d_call: NA; j_call: TRBJ2-2; clone_size: NA; cdr3_aa: CASSGIAGELFF; cdr3_nt: TGTGCCAGCAGCGGGATTGCCGGGGAGCTGTTTTTT
v_call: TRBV5-1; d_call: NA; j_call: TRBJ1-1; clone_size: NA; cdr3_aa: CASSLVGGMNTEAFF; cdr3_nt: TGCGCCAGCAGCTTGGTCGGGGGTATGAACACTGAAGCTTTCTTT
v_call: TRBV9; d_call: TRBD1; j_call: TRBJ2-1; clone_size: once; cdr3_aa: CASSGQGKGPYNEQFF; cdr3_nt: TGTGCCAGCAGCGGACAGGGGAAAGGGCCCTACAATGAGCAGTTCTTC
v_call: TRBV5-1; d_call: TRBD2; j_call: TRBJ2-3; clone_size: NA; cdr3_aa: CASSLEGGGGTDTQYF; cdr3_nt: TGCGCCAGCAGCTTGGAGGGCGGCGGGGGGACAGATACGCAGTATTTT
v_call: TRBV4-1; d_call: TRBD1; j_call: TRBJ2-7; clone_size: NA; cdr3_aa: CASGPTGTGREQYF; cdr3_nt: TGCGCCAGCGGGCCCACCGGGACAGGGCGCGAGCAGTACTTC